This T cell receptor beta chain was identified during a study of blood T cell repertoires in COVID-19. Study summary: Collection of acute and convalescent COVID-19 samples took place in the United States, Italy and Spain. From T cells, B-cell-depleted T cells, or PBMCs came the material, which was cDNA or gDNA.

Trimming left V 3 bases short and J 8 bases short, with 7 bases between. This CDR3 comprises 11 residues. Germline V gene lookup returns CDR1 MRHNA and CDR2 SNTAGT. In the original analysis: Cell counts per sample came from amplifying reference gene primers. TCRdb's copy holds only in-frame clones and misses some; the assay was immunoSEQ multiplex PCR. V and J calls and clone size are those listed in that table; D and trimming were worked out from the DNA. The table lists about 180,000 clones, roughly 86% of them singletons, with around 7% in the top ten. The source material was peripheral blood. The receptor was isolated from a man between 50 and 59 years old with active or convalescent COVID-19. This rearrangement joins TRBV6-4 to TRBJ2-5; D is ambiguous. CDR3 nucleotides: TGTGCCAGCAGTGAACTAAGCACCCAGTACTTC. Protein: CASSELSTQYF.